Shown below are 32 T cell receptor beta chains from a single sample sequenced in a study of cytomegalovirus exposure and HLA in healthy donors. The primer mix had 60 Vbeta and 13 Jbeta primers. The protocol was immunoSEQ multiplex PCR, while the TCRdb copy is restricted to in-frame clones and leaves out a portion. Of fewer than 50,000 clones in the sample, 60% to 70% are singletons; the top ten hold about 12%. Sequencing was performed on PBMCs. The receptors originated from a man in his sixties in good health and CMV-seropositive.

This sequence joins TRBV4-1 and TRBJ2-7; D is possibly TRBD2 (6 bases). V was pared by 0 bases and J by 0 bases, with 15 bases between. CDR3 size: 17 residues. Germline CDR1 reads MGHRA; CDR2 reads YSYEKL. This chain's CDR3 is CASSQEGGSLLSYEQYF. DNA of the CDR3: TGCGCCAGCAGCCAAGAAGGAGGGTCTCTCCTCTCCTACGAGCAGTACTTC.

This clone was seen a few times. This rearrangement joins TRBV25-1 to TRBJ2-5, with D tentatively TRBD2 (5 bases). Trimming shortened V by 4 bases and J by 3 bases, and 18 bases separated the two germline ends. The CDR3 sequence is 16 residues long. Germline V lookup: CDR1 MGHDK, CDR2 SYGVNS. The CDR3 protein is CASSAAGGGIKETQYF. DNA of the CDR3: TGTGCCAGCAGTGCGGCGGGTGGCGGCATCAAAGAGACCCAGTACTTC.

The chain employs TRBV7-9 and TRBJ2-2; 13 bases agree with TRBD2. V shed 4 bases and J 4 bases; nucleotides not matched to a gene: 6. CDR1 is SEHNR, CDR2 FQNEAQ, per germline (reference sequence). This CDR3 spans 17 amino acids. CDR3 DNA sequence: TGTGCCAGCAGCTCGGGGGGACTAGCGGGATTCACCGGGGAGCTGTTTTTT. It encodes CASSSGGLAGFTGELFF. Variable domain in full (rest from reference TRBV7-9 and TRBJ2-2): DTGVSQNPRHKITKRGQNVTFRCDPISEHNRLYWYRQTLGQGPEFLTYFQNEAQLEKSRLLSDRFSAERPKGSFSTLEIQRTEQGDSAMYLCASSSGGLAGFTGELFFGEGSRLTVL.

V gene TRBV27 combines with J gene TRBJ2-2; perhaps TRBD1 as D (6 bases). The V end was cut by 1 base, the J end by 4 bases, with 10 bases between. The germline gives CDR1 MNHEY, CDR2 SMNVEV (reference sequence). This CDR3 region has 15 residues. This CDR3 is CASSLYRVGTGELFF. CDR3 bases: TGTGCCAGCAGTTTATACAGGGTAGGCACCGGGGAGCTGTTTTTT.

This clone showed up just a few times. The rearrangement joins TRBV6-1 to TRBJ2-3; 7 positions match TRBD2. From germline, CDR1 is MNHNS and CDR2 SASEGT. The CDR3 is 15 residues long. Trimming at V came to 6 bases and at J to 2 bases, leaving 8 bases not matched to a gene. The DNA for the CDR3 is TGTGCCAGCAGGGTACTAGCGAGATCCACAGATACGCAGTATTTT. Amino acids: CASRVLARSTDTQYF.

The rearrangement joins TRBV28 to TRBJ1-2; possible D gene TRBD1, 5 bases. CDR3 length equals 16 residues. Looked up from germline, CDR1 is MDHEN and CDR2 is SYDVKM. Trimming cost V 2 bases and J 4 bases, with 17 bases left between them. CDR3: CASSLLGHGDFYGYTF. For the CDR3, the DNA is TGTGCCAGCAGTTTACTGGGGCACGGGGACTTCTATGGCTACACCTTC.

The rearrangement joins TRBV9 to TRBJ1-1; unclear D gene. V lost 6 bases and J 1 base, leaving 10 bases between the germline ends. The germline V gene has CDR1 SGDLS and CDR2 YYNGEE. This CDR3 comprises 13 residues. CDR3 coding DNA: TGTGCCAGCAAACGGGTAGAGAACACTGAAGCTTTCTTT. Translated, it gives CASKRVENTEAFF.

The chain couples TRBV10-3 to TRBJ2-3; the D gene is possibly TRBD2 (5 bases). Trimming pared 3 bases from V and 2 bases from J, leaving 6 bases between. In germline, CDR1 is ENHRY, CDR2 SYGVKD. This CDR3 has 13 residues. CDR3 bases: TGTGCCATCAGTGAACGGGACACAGATACGCAGTATTTT. Protein product: CAISERDTDTQYF.

The chain combines TRBV5-1 with TRBJ2-1, with a weak D call TRBD1 (6 bases). Germline values: CDR1 SGHRS, CDR2 YFSETQ. The ends were cut back, 8 bases at V and 0 bases at J, with 21 bases in the middle. CDR3 length equals 17 residues. Here the CDR3 DNA reads TGCGCCAGTCATAAGGGGGATACGGGATTCTCCTACAATGAGCAGTTCTTC. Translation gives CASHKGDTGFSYNEQFF. Full variable domain (rest looked up from reference TRBV5-1 and TRBJ2-1): KAGVTQTPRYLIKTRGQQVTLSCSPISGHRSVSWYQQTPGQGLQFLFEYFSETQRNKGNFPGRFSGRQFSNSRSEMNVSTLELGDSALYLCASHKGDTGFSYNEQFFGPGTRLTVL.

The chain is built from TRBV7-3 and TRBJ2-1; D may be TRBD2 (5 bases). The CDR3 consists of 15 residues. Germline lookup yields CDR1 SGHTA and CDR2 FQGTGA. Trimming pared 5 bases from V and 6 bases from J, leaving 17 bases between. CDR3 sequence: CASSRTSSSGNEQFF. CDR3 bases: TGTGCCAGCAGCCGTACTAGTTCCTCAGGCAATGAGCAGTTCTTC.

The chain joins TRBV5-4 to TRBJ1-6, with 7 bases identical to TRBD1. Germline V gene lookup returns CDR1 SGHNT and CDR2 YYREEE (reference sequence). This CDR3 has 15 residues. V gave up 3 bases and J gave up 7 bases; unmatched junction bases: 7. CDR3 residues: CASSWGDRRNSPLHF. The CDR3 region has the DNA TGTGCCAGCAGCTGGGGGGACAGAAGAAATTCACCCCTCCACTTT.

The V and J genes are TRBV6-4 and TRBJ2-1, with TRBD2 identical over 9 bases. V dropped 5 bases and J dropped 6; count of bases not matched to a gene: 8. Germline CDR1 MRHNA, CDR2 SNTAGT. The CDR3 is 15 residues long. In DNA form, the CDR3 reads TGTGCCAGCAGTATTAGCGGGAGCAACCCCAATGAGCAGTTCTTC. Translation gives CASSISGSNPNEQFF.

This clone was counted a few times. The chain joins TRBV28 to TRBJ1-2, with D possibly TRBD1 on 5 matching bases. The V end lost 6 bases, the J end lost 4 bases, and 9 bases lay between the germline ends. The CDR3 totals 12 residues. CDR1 MDHEN and CDR2 SYDVKM come from the germline V gene. CDR3 nucleotides: TGTGCCAGCAGGGGACTCGGCTATGGCTACACCTTC. This gives the protein CASRGLGYGYTF.

The V gene is TRBV6-5, the J gene TRBJ1-5; 9 nucleotides agree with TRBD1. Trimming cost V 3 bases and J 4 bases; bases outside gene matches: 4. The CDR3 has 15 amino acids. Germline CDR1 reads MNHEY; CDR2 reads SVGAGI. CDR3 in DNA: TGTGCCAGCAGTTATGACAGGGGGAGGAATCAGCCCCAGCATTTT. Its protein product is CASSYDRGRNQPQHF.

In its sample, this clone was seen a few times. DNA of the CDR3: TGCGCCAGCAGCTTGGAGGCTAGCGGGAGCCTTTACCAAGAGACCCAGTACTTC. This sequence encodes CASSLEASGSLYQETQYF. The chain joins TRBV5-1 to TRBJ2-5, with TRBD2 identical over 10 bases. This CDR3 region has 18 residues. Germline V lookup: CDR1 SGHRS, CDR2 YFSETQ. J was trimmed by 0 bases and V by 0 bases; bases with no gene match: 8.

The chain employs TRBV5-4 and TRBJ2-7; 8 nucleotides line up with TRBD1. The CDR3 spans 14 residues. Germline lookup yields CDR1 SGHNT and CDR2 YYREEE (reference sequence). The V and J ends lost 4 bases and 6 bases, in that order; junction bases with no gene match: 9. As DNA, the CDR3 is TGTGCCAGCAGCAACCCGGACAGGGCGGGCGAGCAGTACTTC. Translated, it gives CASSNPDRAGEQYF.

The chain is built from TRBV7-8 and TRBJ2-4; 7 bases line up with TRBD2. Germline V CDR1 and CDR2: SGHVS, FQNEAQ. The V segment lost 5 bases and the J segment 0 bases; nucleotides outside the gene matches: 10. This CDR3 is built from 17 residues. The CDR3 sequence: CASSQLPGLRAKNIQYF. The CDR3 DNA reads as TGTGCCAGCAGCCAACTCCCGGGACTACGAGCCAAAAACATTCAGTACTTC.

The chain joins TRBV7-9 to TRBJ2-7, with D possibly TRBD2 on 5 matching bases. The germline V gene has CDR1 SEHNR and CDR2 FQNEAQ (reference sequence). CDR3 size: 17 residues. The ends were cut back, 1 base at V and 2 bases at J, with 18 bases in the middle. This CDR3 reads CASSLGPDNDYTYEQYF. The CDR3, as DNA: TGTGCCAGCAGCTTAGGGCCAGATAATGACTACACCTACGAGCAGTACTTC.

The chain recombines TRBV6-5 with TRBJ2-7; the D gene is possibly TRBD1 (7 bases). V lost 6 bases and J lost 2, with 14 bases in between. CDR1 is MNHEY and CDR2 is SVGAGI in the germline V gene. This CDR3 region has 14 residues. CDR3 sequence reads: CASRTGTRAYEQYF. CDR3 in DNA: TGTGCCAGCAGGACAGGGACTCGGGCCTACGAGCAGTACTTC.

This chain connects TRBV28 to TRBJ2-5, with a weak D call TRBD2 (5 bases). The V end lost 4 bases, the J end lost 6 bases, and 12 bases lay between the germline ends. CDR1 MDHEN and CDR2 SYDVKM come from the germline V gene. This CDR3 contains 13 residues. The CDR3 DNA follows: TGTGCCAGCAGTTCGGACCTAGCCAAGACCCAGTACTTC. Amino acid sequence: CASSSDLAKTQYF.

The chain combines TRBV10-3 with TRBJ2-5; 10 bases match TRBD2. V dropped 6 bases and J dropped 1; count of bases not matched to a gene: 5. CDR1 and CDR2 from the germline V gene are ENHRY and SYGVKD. The CDR3 extends over 15 amino acids. The CDR3 protein is CAISVLAGAQETQYF. In nucleotides, the CDR3 is TGTGCCATCAGCGTCCTAGCGGGAGCCCAAGAGACCCAGTACTTC.

The J gene is TRBJ2-1, the V gene TRBV11-3; 13 nucleotides match TRBD2. V lost 4 bases to trimming and J lost 2 bases; unmatched junction nucleotides: 8. This CDR3 has 18 amino acids. The germline V gene encodes CDR1 SGHNT and CDR2 YENEEA. CDR3 nucleotides: TGTGCCAGCAGCTCTCCCGGGACTAGCGGGACTACCTACAATGAGCAGTTCTTC. Amino acid sequence: CASSSPGTSGTTYNEQFF.

This rearrangement joins TRBV7-8 to TRBJ2-1, with TRBD2 matching 8 bases. The germline V gene encodes CDR1 SGHVS and CDR2 FQNEAQ. CDR3 length equals 17 residues. The V and J ends lost 5 bases and 8 bases, in that order; junction bases with no gene match: 17. The CDR3 DNA sequence: TGTGCCAGCAGCCCCCCGGGAATGAGCGGGAGTATCGATGAGCAGTTCTTC. The encoded protein is CASSPPGMSGSIDEQFF.

The chain employs TRBV5-4 and TRBJ2-3, with 14 bases matching TRBD2. Germline V CDR1 and CDR2: SGHNT, YYREEE (reference sequence). The ends lost 4 bases at V and 4 bases at J; junction bases unmatched: 8. There are 17 residues in the CDR3. In nucleotides, the CDR3 is TGTGCCAGCAGCACGGGACTAGCGGGAGTTTTATCAGATACGCAGTATTTT. Its translation is CASSTGLAGVLSDTQYF.

The chain employs TRBV10-3 and TRBJ2-5, with D uncertain. Trimming stripped 2 bases from V and 5 bases from J, with 15 bases between. The germline V gene has CDR1 ENHRY and CDR2 SYGVKD. This CDR3 comprises 15 residues. The CDR3 is CAISEDSRLHETQYF. The CDR3 DNA follows: TGTGCCATCAGTGAGGACTCGAGACTCCATGAGACCCAGTACTTC.

The CDR3 region is CAWKAGVSYNEQFF. As DNA, the CDR3 is TGTGCCTGGAAGGCGGGAGTATCCTACAATGAGCAGTTCTTC. This chain connects TRBV30 to TRBJ2-1; 7 bases line up with TRBD2. Germline-derived CDR1 and CDR2 are GTSNPN and SVGIG (reference sequence). CDR3 length equals 14 residues. J lost 1 base, V lost 4 bases, and 4 bases had no gene match.

This CDR3 reads CASSTRLAGEPSGANVLTF. In DNA form, the CDR3 reads TGTGCCAGTAGTACCCGGTTAGCGGGAGAGCCCTCTGGGGCCAACGTCCTGACTTTC. V and J are TRBV19 and TRBJ2-6; 9 bases match TRBD2. V was clipped by 4 bases and J by 0 bases; unmatched bases: 10. Germline CDR1 and CDR2: LNHDA and SQIVND (reference sequence). The CDR3 spans 19 residues.

This chain uses TRBV7-9 with TRBJ1-1, with D possibly TRBD1 on 5 matching bases. The length of the CDR3 is 15 residues. Germline-derived CDR1 and CDR2 are SEHNR and FQNEAQ (reference sequence). V was trimmed by 3 bases and J by 1 base, leaving 12 bases between them. The CDR3 DNA is TGTGCCAGCAGCTTTAAGCAGGGTGGGAACACTGAAGCTTTCTTT. It is translated as CASSFKQGGNTEAFF.

This rearrangement joins TRBV19 to TRBJ1-5, with a tentative D call TRBD1 (6 bases). The V gene's germline CDR1 is LNHDA and CDR2 SQIVND (reference sequence). V lost 5 bases and J 3 bases, leaving 14 bases between the germline ends. The CDR3 spans 15 residues. CDR3 sequence (DNA): TGTGCCAGTAGTGCATACAGGGCCTACAATCAGCCCCAGCATTTT. Translating it yields CASSAYRAYNQPQHF. The full variable domain, completed using reference TRBV19 and TRBJ1-5, is DGGITQSPKYLFRKEGQNVTLSCEQNLNHDAMYWYRQDPGQGLRLIYYSQIVNDFQKGDIAEGYSVSREKKESFPLTVTSAQKNPTAFYLCASSAYRAYNQPQHFGDGTRLSIL.

The chain has TRBV5-1 and TRBJ1-2; D is uncertain. Trimming shortened V by 1 base and J by 3 bases, and 16 bases separated the two germline ends. CDR3 length: 16 amino acids. In germline, CDR1 is SGHRS, CDR2 YFSETQ. CDR3 protein: CASSLSWTADHYGYTF. The CDR3 coding sequence is TGCGCCAGCAGCTTGTCGTGGACTGCAGATCACTATGGCTACACCTTC.

This clone has a single count. The J gene is TRBJ2-5, the V gene TRBV6-1; no clear D gene. Germline V gene data show CDR1 as MNHNS and CDR2 as SASEGT. This CDR3 has 13 amino acids. Deletions cut 6 bases from V and 7 bases from J, with 15 bases between. The CDR3: CASRSSTERTQYF. The CDR3 DNA reads TGTGCCAGCAGAAGCAGCACGGAGAGGACCCAGTACTTC.

In this sample, this clone turned up a few times. This chain uses TRBV5-1 with TRBJ2-5, with D possibly matching TRBD2 (6 bases). This CDR3 has 15 amino acids. V was shortened by 0 bases and J by 2 bases, with 11 bases between the two germline ends. CDR1 is SGHRS and CDR2 is YFSETQ in the germline V gene. Written as DNA, the CDR3 is TGCGCCAGCAGCTTGGCGGGAGTAGGGCAAGAGACCCAGTACTTC. As protein: CASSLAGVGQETQYF. The complete variable domain, with remaining parts taken from reference TRBV5-1 and TRBJ2-5, reads KAGVTQTPRYLIKTRGQQVTLSCSPISGHRSVSWYQQTPGQGLQFLFEYFSETQRNKGNFPGRFSGRQFSNSRSEMNVSTLELGDSALYLCASSLAGVGQETQYFGPGTRLLVL.